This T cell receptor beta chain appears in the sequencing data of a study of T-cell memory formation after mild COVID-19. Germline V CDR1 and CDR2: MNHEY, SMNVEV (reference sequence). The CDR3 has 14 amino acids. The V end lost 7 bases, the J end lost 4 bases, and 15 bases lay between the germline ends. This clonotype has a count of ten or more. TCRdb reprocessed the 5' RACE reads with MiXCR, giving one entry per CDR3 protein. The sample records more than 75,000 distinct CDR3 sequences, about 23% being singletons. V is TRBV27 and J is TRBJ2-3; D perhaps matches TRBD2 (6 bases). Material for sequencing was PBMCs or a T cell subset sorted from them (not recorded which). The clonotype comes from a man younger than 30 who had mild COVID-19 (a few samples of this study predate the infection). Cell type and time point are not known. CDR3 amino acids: CASMALAKPDTQYF. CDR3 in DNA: TGTGCCAGCATGGCCCTAGCGAAGCCAGATACGCAGTATTTT.